This section outlines one T cell receptor (beta chain) sequence together with its context. This sample stems from a study of blood T cell repertoires in COVID-19. Study summary: Donors in the United States, Italy and Spain gave samples during acute or convalescent COVID-19.

Libraries were prepared by immunoSEQ multiplex PCR; TCRdb keeps only in-frame clonotypes and omits some of them. Here the sample spans more than 200,000 clones, around 89% being singletons. The germline V and J ends were trimmed by 3 bases and 5 bases, with 13 bases remaining between them. Germline lookup yields CDR1 KGHSH and CDR2 LQKENI. The CDR3 spans 15 residues. J is TRBJ1-4 and V is TRBV18; possibly TRBD1 for D (6 bases). Input material: peripheral blood. This TCR was sampled from a woman aged 25 to 39 with COVID-19, enrolled during active disease. CDR3 DNA sequence: TGTGCCAGCTCACCGCAACAGGGCCAAAATGAAAAACTGTTTTTT. It codes for CASSPQQGQNEKLFF.